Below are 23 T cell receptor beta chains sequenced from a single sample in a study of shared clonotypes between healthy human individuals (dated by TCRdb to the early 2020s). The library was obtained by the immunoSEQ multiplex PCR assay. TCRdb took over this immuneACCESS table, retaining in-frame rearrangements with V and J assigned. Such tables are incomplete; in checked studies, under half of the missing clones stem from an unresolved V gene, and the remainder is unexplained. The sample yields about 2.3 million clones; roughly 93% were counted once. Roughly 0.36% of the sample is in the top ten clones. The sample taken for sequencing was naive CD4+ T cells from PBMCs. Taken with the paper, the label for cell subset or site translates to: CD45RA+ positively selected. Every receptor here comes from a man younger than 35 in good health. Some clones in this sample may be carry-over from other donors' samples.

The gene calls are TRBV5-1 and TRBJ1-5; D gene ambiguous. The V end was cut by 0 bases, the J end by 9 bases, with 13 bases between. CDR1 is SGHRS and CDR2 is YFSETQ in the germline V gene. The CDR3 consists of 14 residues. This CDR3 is CASSLGLQEGPQHF. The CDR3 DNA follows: TGCGCCAGCAGCTTGGGGCTGCAAGAGGGGCCCCAGCATTTT.

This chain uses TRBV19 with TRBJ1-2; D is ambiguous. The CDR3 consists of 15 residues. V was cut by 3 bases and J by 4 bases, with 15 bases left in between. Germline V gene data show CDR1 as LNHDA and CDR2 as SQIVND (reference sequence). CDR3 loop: CASSIRDPPPYGYTF. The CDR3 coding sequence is TGTGCCAGTAGTATCCGGGATCCACCTCCCTATGGCTACACCTTC.

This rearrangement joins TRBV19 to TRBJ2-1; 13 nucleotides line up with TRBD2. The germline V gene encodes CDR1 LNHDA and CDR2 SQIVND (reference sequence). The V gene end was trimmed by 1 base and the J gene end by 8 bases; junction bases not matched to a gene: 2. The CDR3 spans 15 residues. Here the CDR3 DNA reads TGTGCCAGTAGTATAGGGACTAGCGGGAGTTATGAGCAGTTCTTC. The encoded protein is CASSIGTSGSYEQFF.

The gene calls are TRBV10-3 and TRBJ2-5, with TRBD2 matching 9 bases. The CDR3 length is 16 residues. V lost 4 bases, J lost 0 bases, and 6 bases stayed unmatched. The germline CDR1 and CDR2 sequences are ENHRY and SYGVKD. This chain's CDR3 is CAISGPAGGHQETQYF. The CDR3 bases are TGTGCCATCAGTGGCCCAGCGGGAGGACACCAAGAGACCCAGTACTTC.

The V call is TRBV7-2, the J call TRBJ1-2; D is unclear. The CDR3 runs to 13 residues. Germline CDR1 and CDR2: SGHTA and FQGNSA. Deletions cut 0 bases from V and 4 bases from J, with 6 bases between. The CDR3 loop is CASSLAGFYGYTF. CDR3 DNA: TGTGCCAGCAGCTTAGCAGGGTTCTATGGCTACACCTTC.

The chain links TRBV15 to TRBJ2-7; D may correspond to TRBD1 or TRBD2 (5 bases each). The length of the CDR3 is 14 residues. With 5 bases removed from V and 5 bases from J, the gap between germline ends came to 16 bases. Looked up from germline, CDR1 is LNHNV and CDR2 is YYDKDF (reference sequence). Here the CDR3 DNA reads TGTGCCACCAGCGCTAGCCTGGGGGTCCACGAGCAGTACTTC. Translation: CATSASLGVHEQYF.

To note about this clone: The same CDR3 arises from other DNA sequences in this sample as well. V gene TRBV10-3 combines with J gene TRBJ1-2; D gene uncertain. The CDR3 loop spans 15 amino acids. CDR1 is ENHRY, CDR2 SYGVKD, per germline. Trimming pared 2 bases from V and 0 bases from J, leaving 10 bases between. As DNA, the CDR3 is TGTGCCATCAGTGAGGGCACGCCGCCTAACTATGGCTACACCTTC. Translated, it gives CAISEGTPPNYGYTF.

The DNA for the CDR3 is TGCGCCAGCAGCTTGGTCGGTGCGGATGAGCAGTTCTTC. Protein product: CASSLVGADEQFF. The chain joins TRBV5-1 to TRBJ2-1; D is unclear. V was pared by 0 bases and J by 8 bases, with 9 bases between. The CDR3 runs to 13 residues. The germline gives CDR1 SGHRS, CDR2 YFSETQ.

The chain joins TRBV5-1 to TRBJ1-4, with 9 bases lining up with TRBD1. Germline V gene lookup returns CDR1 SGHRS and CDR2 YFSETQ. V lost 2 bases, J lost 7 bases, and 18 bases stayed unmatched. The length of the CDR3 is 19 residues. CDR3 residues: CASSLTGTGRSFVFEKLFF. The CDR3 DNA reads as TGCGCCAGCAGCTTAACCGGGACAGGGAGGAGCTTTGTATTTGAAAAACTGTTTTTT.

The CDR3 DNA reads as TGTGCCAGCAGCCAGCCGGGACAGATAAATTCACCCCTCCACTTT. Its protein is CASSQPGQINSPLHF. The rearrangement uses TRBV7-9 and TRBJ1-6, with TRBD1 matching 7 bases. The germline V gene encodes CDR1 SEHNR and CDR2 FQNEAQ (reference sequence). V shed 5 bases and J 7 bases; nucleotides not matched to a gene: 8. This CDR3 comprises 15 residues.

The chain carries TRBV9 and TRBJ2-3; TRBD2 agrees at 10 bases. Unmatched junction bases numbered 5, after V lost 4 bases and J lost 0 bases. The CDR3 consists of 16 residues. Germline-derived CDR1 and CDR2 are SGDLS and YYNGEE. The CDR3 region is CASSTGLASSTDTQYF. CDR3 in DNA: TGTGCCAGCAGCACGGGACTAGCGTCAAGCACAGATACGCAGTATTTT.

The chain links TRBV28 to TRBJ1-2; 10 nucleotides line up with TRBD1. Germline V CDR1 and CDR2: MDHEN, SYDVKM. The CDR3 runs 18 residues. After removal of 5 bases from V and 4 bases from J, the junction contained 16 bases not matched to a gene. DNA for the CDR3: TGTGCCAGCAGTCCAACAGGTGGGACAGGGGCTTCCCTCTATGGCTACACCTTC. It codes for CASSPTGGTGASLYGYTF.

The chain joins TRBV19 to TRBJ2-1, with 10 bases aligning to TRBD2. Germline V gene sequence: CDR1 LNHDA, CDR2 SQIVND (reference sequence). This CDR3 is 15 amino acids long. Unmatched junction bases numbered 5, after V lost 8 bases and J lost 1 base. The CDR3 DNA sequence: TGTGCCAGTGCTAGCGGGAGAGGTTCCTACAATGAGCAGTTCTTC. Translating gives CASASGRGSYNEQFF.

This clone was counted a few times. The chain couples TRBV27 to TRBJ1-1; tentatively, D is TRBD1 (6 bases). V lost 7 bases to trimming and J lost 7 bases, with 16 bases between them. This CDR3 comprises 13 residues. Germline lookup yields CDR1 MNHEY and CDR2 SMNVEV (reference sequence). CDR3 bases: TGTGCCAGCATAGGATCAGGGGATAATGAAGCTTTCTTT. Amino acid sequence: CASIGSGDNEAFF.

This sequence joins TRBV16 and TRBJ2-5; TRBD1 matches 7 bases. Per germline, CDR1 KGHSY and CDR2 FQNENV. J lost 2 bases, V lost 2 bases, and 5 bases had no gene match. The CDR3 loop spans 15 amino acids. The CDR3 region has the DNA TGTGCCAGCAGCCAACCGAGACAGGGACAAGAGACCCAGTACTTC. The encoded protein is CASSQPRQGQETQYF.

CDR3 nucleotide sequence: TGTGCCAGCAGCCGCGGCGGGGAATCCTACGAGCAGTACTTC. Encoded protein: CASSRGGESYEQYF. V gene TRBV7-9 combines with J gene TRBJ2-7, with D possibly matching TRBD2 (6 bases). The CDR3 loop spans 14 amino acids. With 5 bases removed from V and 1 base from J, the gap between germline ends came to 12 bases. CDR1 is SEHNR and CDR2 is FQNEAQ in the germline V gene (reference sequence).

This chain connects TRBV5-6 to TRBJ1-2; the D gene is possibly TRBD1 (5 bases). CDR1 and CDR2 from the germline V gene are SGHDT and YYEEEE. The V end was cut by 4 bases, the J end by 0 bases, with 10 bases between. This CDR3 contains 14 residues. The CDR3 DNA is TGTGCCAGCAGCCGGACACTGACTAACTATGGCTACACCTTC. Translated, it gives CASSRTLTNYGYTF.

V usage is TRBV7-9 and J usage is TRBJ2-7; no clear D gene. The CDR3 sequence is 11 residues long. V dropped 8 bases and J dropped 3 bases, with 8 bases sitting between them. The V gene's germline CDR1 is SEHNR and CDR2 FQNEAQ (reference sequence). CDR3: CASGENYEQYF. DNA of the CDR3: TGTGCCAGCGGAGAAAACTACGAGCAGTACTTC.

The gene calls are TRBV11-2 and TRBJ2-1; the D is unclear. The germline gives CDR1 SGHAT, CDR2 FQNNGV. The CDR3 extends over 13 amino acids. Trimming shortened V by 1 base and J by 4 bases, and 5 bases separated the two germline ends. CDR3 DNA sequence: TGTGCCAGCAGCTTAGCGGTATACAATGAGCAGTTCTTC. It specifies CASSLAVYNEQFF.

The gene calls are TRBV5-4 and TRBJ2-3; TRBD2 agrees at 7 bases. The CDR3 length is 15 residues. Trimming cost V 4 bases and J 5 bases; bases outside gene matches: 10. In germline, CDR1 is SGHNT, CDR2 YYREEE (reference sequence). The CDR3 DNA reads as TGTGCCAGCAGCGCTAGCGGAGGTTCGGTAGATACGCAGTATTTT. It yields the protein CASSASGGSVDTQYF.

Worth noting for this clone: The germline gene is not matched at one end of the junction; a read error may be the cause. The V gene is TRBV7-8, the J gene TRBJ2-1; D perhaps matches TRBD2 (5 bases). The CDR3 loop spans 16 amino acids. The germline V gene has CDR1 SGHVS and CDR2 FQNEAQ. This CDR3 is CTSSLVAGGSYNEQFF. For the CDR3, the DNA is TGTACCAGCAGCTTAGTGGCAGGAGGCTCCTACAATGAGCAGTTCTTC. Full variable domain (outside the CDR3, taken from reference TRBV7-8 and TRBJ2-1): GAGVSQSPRYKVAKRGQDVALRCDPISGHVSLFWYQQALGQGPEFLTYFQNEAQLDKSGLPSDRFFAERPEGSVSTLKIQRTQQEDSAVYLCTSSLVAGGSYNEQFFGPGTRLTVL.

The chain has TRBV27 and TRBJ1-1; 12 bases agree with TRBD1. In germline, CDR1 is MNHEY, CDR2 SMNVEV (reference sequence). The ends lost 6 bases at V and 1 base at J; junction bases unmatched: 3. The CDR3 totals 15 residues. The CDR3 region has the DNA TGTGCCAGCAGGGGGACAGGGGGCTGGAACACTGAAGCTTTCTTT. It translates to CASRGTGGWNTEAFF.

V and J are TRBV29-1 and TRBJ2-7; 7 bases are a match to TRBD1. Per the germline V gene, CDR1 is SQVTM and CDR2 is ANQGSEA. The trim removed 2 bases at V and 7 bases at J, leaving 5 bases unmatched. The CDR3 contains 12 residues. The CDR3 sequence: CSVETGAEEQYF. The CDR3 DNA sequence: TGCAGCGTTGAAACAGGGGCGGAAGAGCAGTACTTC.